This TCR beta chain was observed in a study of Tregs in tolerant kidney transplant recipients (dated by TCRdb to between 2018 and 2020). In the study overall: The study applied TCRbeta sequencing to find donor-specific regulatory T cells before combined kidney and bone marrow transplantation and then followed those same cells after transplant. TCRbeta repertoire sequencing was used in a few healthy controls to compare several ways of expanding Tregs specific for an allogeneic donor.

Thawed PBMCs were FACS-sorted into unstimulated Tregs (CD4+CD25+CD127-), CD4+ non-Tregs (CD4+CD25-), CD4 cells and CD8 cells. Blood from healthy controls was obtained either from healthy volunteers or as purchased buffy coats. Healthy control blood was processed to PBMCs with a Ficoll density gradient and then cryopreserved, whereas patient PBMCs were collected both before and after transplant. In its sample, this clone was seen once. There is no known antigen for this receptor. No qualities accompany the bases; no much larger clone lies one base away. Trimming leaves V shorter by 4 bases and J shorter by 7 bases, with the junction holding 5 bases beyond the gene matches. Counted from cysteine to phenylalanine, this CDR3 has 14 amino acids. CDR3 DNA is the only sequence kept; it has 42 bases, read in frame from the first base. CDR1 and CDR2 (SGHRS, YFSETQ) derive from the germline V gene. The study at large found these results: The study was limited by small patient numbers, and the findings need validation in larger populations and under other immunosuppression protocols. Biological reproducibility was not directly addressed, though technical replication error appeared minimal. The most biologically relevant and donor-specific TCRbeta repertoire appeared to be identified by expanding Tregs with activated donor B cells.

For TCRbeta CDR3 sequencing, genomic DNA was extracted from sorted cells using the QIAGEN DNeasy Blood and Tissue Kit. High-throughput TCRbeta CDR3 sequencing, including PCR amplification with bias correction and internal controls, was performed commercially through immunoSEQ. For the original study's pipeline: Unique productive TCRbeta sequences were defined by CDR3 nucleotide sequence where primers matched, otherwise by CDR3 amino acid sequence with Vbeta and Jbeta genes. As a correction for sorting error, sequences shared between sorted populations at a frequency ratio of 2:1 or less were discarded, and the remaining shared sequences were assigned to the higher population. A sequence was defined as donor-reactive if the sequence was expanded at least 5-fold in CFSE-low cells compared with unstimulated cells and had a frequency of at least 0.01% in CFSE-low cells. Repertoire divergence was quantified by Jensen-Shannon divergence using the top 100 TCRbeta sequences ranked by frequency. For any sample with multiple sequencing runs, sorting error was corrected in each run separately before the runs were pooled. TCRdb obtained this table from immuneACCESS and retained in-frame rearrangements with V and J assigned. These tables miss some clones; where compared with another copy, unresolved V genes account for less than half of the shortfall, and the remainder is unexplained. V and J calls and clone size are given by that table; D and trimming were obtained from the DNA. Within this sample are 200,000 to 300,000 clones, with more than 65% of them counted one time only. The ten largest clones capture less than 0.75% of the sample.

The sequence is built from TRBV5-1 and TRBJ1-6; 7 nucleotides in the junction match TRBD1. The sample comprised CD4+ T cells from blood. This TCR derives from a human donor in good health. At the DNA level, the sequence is TGCGCCAGCAGCCACGGACAGGCCAATTCACCCCTCCACTTT. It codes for CASSHGQANSPLHF.